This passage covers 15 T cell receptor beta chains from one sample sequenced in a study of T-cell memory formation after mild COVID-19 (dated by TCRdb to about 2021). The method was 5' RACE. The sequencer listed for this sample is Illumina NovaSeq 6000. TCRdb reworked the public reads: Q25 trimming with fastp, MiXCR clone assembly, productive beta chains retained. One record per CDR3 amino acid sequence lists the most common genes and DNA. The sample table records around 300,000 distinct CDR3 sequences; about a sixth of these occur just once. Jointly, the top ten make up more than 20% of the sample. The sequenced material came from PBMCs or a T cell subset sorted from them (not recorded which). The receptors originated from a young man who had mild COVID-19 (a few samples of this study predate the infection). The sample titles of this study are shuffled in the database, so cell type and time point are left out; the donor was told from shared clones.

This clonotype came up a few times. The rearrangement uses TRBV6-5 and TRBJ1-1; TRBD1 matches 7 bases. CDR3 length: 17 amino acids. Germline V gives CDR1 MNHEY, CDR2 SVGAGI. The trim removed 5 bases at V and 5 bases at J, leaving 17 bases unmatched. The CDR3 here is CASSINPLDRAGTEAFF. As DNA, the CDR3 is TGTGCCAGCAGTATAAACCCACTTGACAGGGCCGGGACTGAAGCTTTCTTT.

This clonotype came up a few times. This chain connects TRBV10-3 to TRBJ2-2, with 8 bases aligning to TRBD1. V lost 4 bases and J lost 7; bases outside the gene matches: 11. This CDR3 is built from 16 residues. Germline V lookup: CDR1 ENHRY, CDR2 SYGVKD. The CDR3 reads CAISAVAGGFGGELFF. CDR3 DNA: TGTGCCATCAGTGCCGTGGCAGGGGGCTTTGGCGGGGAGCTGTTTTTT.

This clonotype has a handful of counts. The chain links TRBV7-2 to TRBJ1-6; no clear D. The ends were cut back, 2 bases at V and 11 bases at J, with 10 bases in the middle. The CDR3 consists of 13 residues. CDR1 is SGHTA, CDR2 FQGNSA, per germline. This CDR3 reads CASSLLMRPPLHF. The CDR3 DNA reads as TGTGCCAGCAGCTTACTAATGAGGCCACCCCTCCACTTT.

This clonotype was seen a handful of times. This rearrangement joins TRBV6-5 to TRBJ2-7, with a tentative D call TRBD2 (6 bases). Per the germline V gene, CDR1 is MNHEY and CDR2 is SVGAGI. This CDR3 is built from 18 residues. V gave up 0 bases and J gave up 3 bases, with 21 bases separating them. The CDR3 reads CASSYSGRLVREIYEQYV. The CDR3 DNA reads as TGTGCCAGCAGTTACTCGGGGAGGCTGGTCAGGGAGATCTACGAGCAGTACGTC.

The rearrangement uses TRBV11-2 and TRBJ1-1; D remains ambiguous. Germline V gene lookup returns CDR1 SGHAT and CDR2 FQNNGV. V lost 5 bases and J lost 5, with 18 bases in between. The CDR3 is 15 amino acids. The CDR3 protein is CASSPEVYGSTEAFF. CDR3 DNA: TGTGCCAGCAGCCCAGAGGTCTATGGAAGTACTGAAGCTTTCTTT.

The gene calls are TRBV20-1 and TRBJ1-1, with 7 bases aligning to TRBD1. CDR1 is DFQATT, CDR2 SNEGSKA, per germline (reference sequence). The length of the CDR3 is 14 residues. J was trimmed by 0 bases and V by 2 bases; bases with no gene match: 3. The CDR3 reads CSARIRGVNTEAFF. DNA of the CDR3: TGCAGTGCTAGAATCAGGGGGGTGAACACTGAAGCTTTCTTT.

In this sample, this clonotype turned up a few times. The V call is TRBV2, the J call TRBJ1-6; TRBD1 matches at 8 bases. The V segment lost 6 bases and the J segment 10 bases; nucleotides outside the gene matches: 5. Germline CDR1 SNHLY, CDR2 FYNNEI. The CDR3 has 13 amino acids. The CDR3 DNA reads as TGTGCCAGCAGCGCAGGGGGCTGGTCACCCCTCCACTTT. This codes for CASSAGGWSPLHF. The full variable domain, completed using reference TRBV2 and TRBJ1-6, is EPEVTQTPSHQVTQMGQEVILRCVPISNHLYFYWYRQILGQKVEFLVSFYNNEISEKSEIFDDQFSVERPDGSNFTLKIRSTKLEDSAMYFCASSAGGWSPLHFGNGTRLTVT.

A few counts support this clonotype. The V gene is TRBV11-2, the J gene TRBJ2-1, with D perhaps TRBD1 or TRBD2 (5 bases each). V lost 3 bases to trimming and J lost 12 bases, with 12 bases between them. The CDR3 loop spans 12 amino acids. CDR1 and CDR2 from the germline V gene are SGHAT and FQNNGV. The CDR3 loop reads CASSFVGTGQFF. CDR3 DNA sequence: TGTGCCAGCAGCTTCGTGGGGACGGGGCAGTTCTTC.

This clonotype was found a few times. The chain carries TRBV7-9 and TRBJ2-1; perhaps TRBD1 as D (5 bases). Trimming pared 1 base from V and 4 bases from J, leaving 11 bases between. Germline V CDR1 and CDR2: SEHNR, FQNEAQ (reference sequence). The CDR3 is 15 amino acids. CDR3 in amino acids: CASSLDHRPYNEQFF. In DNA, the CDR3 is TGTGCCAGCAGCTTAGATCACAGGCCTTACAATGAGCAGTTCTTC.

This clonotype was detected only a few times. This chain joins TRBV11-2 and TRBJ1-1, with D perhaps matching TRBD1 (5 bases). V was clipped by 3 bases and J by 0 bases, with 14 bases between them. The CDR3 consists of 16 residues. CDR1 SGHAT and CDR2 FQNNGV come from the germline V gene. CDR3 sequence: CASSFRGSYMNTEAFF. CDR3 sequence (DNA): TGTGCCAGCAGCTTTCGGGGGAGCTACATGAACACTGAAGCTTTCTTT.

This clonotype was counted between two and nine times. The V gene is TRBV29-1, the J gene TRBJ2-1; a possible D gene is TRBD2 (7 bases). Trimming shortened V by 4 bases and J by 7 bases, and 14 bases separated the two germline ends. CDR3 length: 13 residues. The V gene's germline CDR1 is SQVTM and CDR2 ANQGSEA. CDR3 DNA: TGCAGCGTTGCGGTGGGGGGGCGTAATGAGCAGTTCTTC. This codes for CSVAVGGRNEQFF.

The DNA of the CDR3 is TGCGCCAGCAGCAGACTCGGGGAAGGCTACACCTTC. Amino acids: CASSRLGEGYTF. The chain combines TRBV4-1 with TRBJ1-2; D is undetermined. The CDR3 consists of 12 residues. V was shortened by 5 bases and J by 8 bases, with 12 bases between the two germline ends. Germline CDR1 reads MGHRA; CDR2 reads YSYEKL.

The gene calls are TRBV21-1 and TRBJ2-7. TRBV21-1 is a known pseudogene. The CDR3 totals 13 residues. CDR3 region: CASSTDGAYEQYV. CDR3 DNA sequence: TGTGCCAGCAGCACCGACGGGGCCTACGAGCAGTACGTC.

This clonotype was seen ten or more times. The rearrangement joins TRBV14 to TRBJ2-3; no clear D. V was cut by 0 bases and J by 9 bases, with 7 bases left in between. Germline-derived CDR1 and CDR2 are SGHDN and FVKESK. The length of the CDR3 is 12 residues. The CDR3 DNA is TGTGCCAGCAGCCAAGATGCGTCGACGCAGTATTTT. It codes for CASSQDASTQYF.

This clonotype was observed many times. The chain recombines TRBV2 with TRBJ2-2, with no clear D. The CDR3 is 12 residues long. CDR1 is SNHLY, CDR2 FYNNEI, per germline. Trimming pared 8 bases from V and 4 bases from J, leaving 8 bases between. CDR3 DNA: TGTGCCAGCGCGGAGCTCACCGGGGAGCTGTTTTTT. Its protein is CASAELTGELFF.